These T cell receptor beta chains were read from a single sample in a study of cytomegalovirus exposure and HLA in healthy donors. The table came from immunoSEQ multiplex PCR; TCRdb's copy has only in-frame clones and leaves some out. The table records about 180,000 clones, 76% of them present only once. The sequencing sample was made of PBMCs. These receptors were obtained from a man between 18 and 35 years old in good health and CMV-seronegative. Both conserved end residues are part of each CDR3. Fields, in order: J gene, V gene, clone size, D gene, CDR3 DNA, CDR3 protein. The D gene is left open where the match is weak. Part of the rows lack a size; the others show once, few, many or a class for expanded clones.

>TRBJ2-5|TRBV9|.|.
TGTGCCAGCAGCCTCCAGGGGTCGGAGACCCAGTACTTC
CASSLQGSETQYF
>TRBJ2-5|TRBV30|.|.
TGTGCCTGGAGTGTACGAAAGAGGGAGACCCAGTACTTC
CAWSVRKRETQYF
>TRBJ1-2|TRBV9|.|.
TGTGCCAGCAGCGTTGACAGGAACTATGGCTACACCTTC
CASSVDRNYGYTF
>TRBJ2-3|TRBV5-4|.|.
TGTGCCAGCAGCTTCATCTCGAGAGATACGCAGTATTTT
CASSFISRDTQYF
>TRBJ1-1|TRBV6-6|.|TRBD1
TGTGCCAGCAGTGATCCGGACAGGCTTGGTGAAGCTTTCTTT
CASSDPDRLGEAFF
>TRBJ1-5|TRBV10-1|.|.
TGCGCCAGCAGTGAGTCCGGCGGGGGTCAGCCCCAGCATTTT
CASSESGGGQPQHF
>TRBJ2-7|TRBV7-9|once|TRBD1
TGTGCCAGCAGAGGGGGCGCGATGGCCTACGAGCAGTACTTC
CASRGGAMAYEQYF
>TRBJ1-5|TRBV7-9|.|.
TGTGCCAGCAGCTCGGACAGTAGCAATCAGCCCCAGCATTTT
CASSSDSSNQPQHF
>TRBJ2-7|TRBV6-1|.|TRBD1
TGTGCCAGCAGCACCGGGACAGCCACCTACGAGCAGTACTTC
CASSTGTATYEQYF
>TRBJ2-1|TRBV5-6|.|.
TGTGCCAGCAGCTTAGCGGGCCTCTACAATGAGCAGTTCTTC
CASSLAGLYNEQFF
>TRBJ2-1|TRBV27|.|TRBD2
TGTGCCAGCAGTTTAGCGGGGGGCCAGGATGAGCAGTTCTTC
CASSLAGGQDEQFF
>TRBJ2-2|TRBV7-3|.|.
TGTGCCAGCAGCTTAATAGGGGCCGCCGGGGAGCTGTTTTTT
CASSLIGAAGELFF
>TRBJ2-1|TRBV30|.|TRBD2
TGTGCCTGGGATGGGGCGGGGGGTAATTCCAATGAGCAGTTCTTC
CAWDGAGGNSNEQFF
>TRBJ2-7|TRBV14|once|.
TGTGCCAGCAGCCGAGACGATGCGGGGCAGTACTTC
CASSRDDAGQYF
>TRBJ2-7|TRBV5-1|.|.
TGCGCCAGCACCGAAGCGGACAGCTCCTACGAGCAGTACTTC
CASTEADSSYEQYF
>TRBJ2-1|TRBV27|.|.
TGTGCCAGCAGTTTAGGGGAGCTCTGGGACAATGAGCAGTTCTTC
CASSLGELWDNEQFF
>TRBJ1-2|TRBV7-9|.|.
TGTGCCAGCAGCTTAATGTCAGGGGTTGGCTACACCTTC
CASSLMSGVGYTF
>TRBJ2-1|TRBV28|.|TRBD2
TGTGCCAGCAGTCAACCCCGGGACTACTGGAGCGATCATGAGCAGTTCTTC
CASSQPRDYWSDHEQFF
>TRBJ2-5|TRBV5-1|.|.
TGCGCCAGCAGAGATTTAGCGAACCAAGAGACCCAGTACTTC
CASRDLANQETQYF
>TRBJ1-2|TRBV2|.|.
TGTGCCAGCAGGTGGGGGGTCCGGGGCTACACCTTC
CASRWGVRGYTF
>TRBJ1-1|TRBV6-5|.|TRBD1
TGTGCCAGCAGTGCAGGACAGGCAAGGCGAGCTTTCTTT
CASSAGQARRAFF
>TRBJ1-1|TRBV30|.|.
TGTGCCTGGACCTCAGGGGTGAAAGCTTTCTTT
CAWTSGVKAFF
>TRBJ2-7|TRBV7-9|once|.
TGTTCCAGCAGCTTAGGACAGAACGAGCAGTACTTC
CSSSLGQNEQYF